The sequence of this T cell receptor (beta chain) was determined in a study of shared clonotypes between healthy human individuals. The table came from immunoSEQ multiplex PCR; TCRdb's copy has only in-frame clones and leaves some out. The sample includes under 2.5 million clones, about 90% of them seen just once. Germline V gene lookup returns CDR1 SGHRS and CDR2 YFSETQ. V shed 4 bases, J shed 6 bases, and the junction held 12 bases outside the gene matches. The CDR3 has 16 residues. The sequence derives from a man aged 18 to 30 in good health. Some clones in this sample may be carry-over from other donors' samples. Sequencing input: naive CD4+ T cells from PBMCs. Described subset: CD45RA+ positively selected. The rearrangement joins TRBV5-1 to TRBJ2-3, with TRBD2 identical over 9 bases. The CDR3 nucleotides are TGCGCCAGCAGCCAGCCTATAGCGGGAGTATCTGATACGCAGTATTTT. Translation gives CASSQPIAGVSDTQYF.